Listed below are T cell receptor beta chains from one sample, sequenced in a study of blood T cells in healthy people across ages. Using its own MiXCR run on the 5' RACE reads, TCRdb lists one record per CDR3 protein. The sample contains around 870,000 distinct CDR3 sequences, 25% to 35% of which appear only once. Sequenced input: blood. Every receptor here comes from an elderly woman in good health. CDR3s include the opening cysteine and the closing phenylalanine or tryptophan.

V	J	CDR3
TRBV24-1	TRBJ2-1	CATSDLRGGDSYNEQFF
TRBV12-3/TRBV12-4	TRBJ1-2	CASSLGAGGGYTF
TRBV29-1	TRBJ1-1	CSADGGTEAFF
TRBV24-1	TRBJ2-1	CATSDQRGYNEQFF
TRBV11-3	TRBJ2-1	CASSFNRGSSYNEQFF
TRBV12-3/TRBV12-4	TRBJ2-3	CASSKPGMDSDTQYF
TRBV20-1	TRBJ1-1	CSARGARATYEAFF
TRBV18	TRBJ1-5	CASSPPRTGLVNQPQHF
TRBV7-2	TRBJ1-2	CASSSGTVSTF
TRBV2	TRBJ1-2	CASSPRSGRILYGYTF
TRBV12-3/TRBV12-4	TRBJ1-6	CASSSTGDSPLHF
TRBV30	TRBJ1-5	CAWSSTSPDQPQHF
TRBV28	TRBJ1-2	CASRFGRGSAYGYTF
TRBV7-2	TRBJ2-4	CASSPPGVSAKNIQYF
TRBV6-5	TRBJ2-7	CASSYSTGLTYEQYF
TRBV9	TRBJ2-4	CASSVGGMRKTDIQYF
TRBV7-2	TRBJ1-2	CASSGGAVYGYTF
TRBV19	TRBJ2-1	CAGSLPGSRYNEQFF
TRBV6-5	TRBJ2-5	CVSSYGLPSQETQYF
TRBV13	TRBJ2-3	CASSPFMGADTQYF
TRBV2	TRBJ1-1	CASSVRGMNTEAFF
TRBV7-9	TRBJ1-2	CASSPVRGDYGYTF
TRBV10-3	TRBJ1-5	CAISSRQGNQPQHF
TRBV5-1	TRBJ2-5	CASRIAGGPSEQYF
TRBV7-2	TRBJ2-1	CASSFNGGQYNEQFF
TRBV10-3	TRBJ1-6	CAIRTGENSPLHF
TRBV6-6	TRBJ2-1	CASSGRDLYNEQFF
TRBV9	TRBJ2-7	CASSVGGASEGEQYF